This entry lists 19 T cell receptor beta chains sequenced from one sample in a study of T cells in Graves' hyperthyroidism and ophthalmopathy. Amplification targeted TCR beta CDR3 regions from RNA transcripts. Using the HTBI primer set, a first-round RT-PCR was run on the TCR CDR3. TCRdb independently ran MiXCR on the multiplex PCR reads; one entry per CDR3 protein. Of some 570,000 distinct CDR3 sequences in the sample, roughly a sixth were seen once. The material sequenced was blood. All receptors come from a woman in her late teens or twenties with Graves' ophthalmopathy.

The rearrangement joins TRBV11-2 to TRBJ2-1; 7 bases align to TRBD2. CDR3 size: 14 residues. Germline loops: CDR1 SGHAT, CDR2 FQNNGV. Trimming cost V 5 bases and J 6 bases; bases outside gene matches: 7. The CDR3 spells CASSPGGGANEQFF. The CDR3 DNA sequence: TGTGCCAGCAGCCCGGGGGGAGGGGCCAATGAGCAGTTCTTC.

This clonotype was seen ten or more times. The chain carries TRBV28 and TRBJ2-7, with 13 bases that match TRBD2. The germline V gene encodes CDR1 MDHEN and CDR2 SYDVKM. This CDR3 is 15 amino acids long. V dropped 5 bases and J dropped 2; count of bases not matched to a gene: 3. The CDR3 sequence is CASSKTSGGAYEQYF. CDR3 DNA sequence: TGTGCCAGCAGTAAAACTAGCGGGGGGGCCTACGAGCAGTACTTC.

The gene calls are TRBV5-1 and TRBJ1-4; 9 bases map to TRBD1. The CDR3 length is 17 residues. The ends lost 0 bases at V and 4 bases at J; junction bases unmatched: 7. Per germline, CDR1 SGHRS and CDR2 YFSETQ. CDR3 nucleotide sequence: TGCGCCAGCAGCTTGGGGGTGACAGGGGGAAGTAATGAAAAACTGTTTTTT. This gives the protein CASSLGVTGGSNEKLFF.

The table lists this clonotype with many counts. The J gene is TRBJ2-1, the V gene TRBV6-5; D is unclear. Trimming took off 0 bases at V and 7 bases at J, with 10 bases between the two ends. Germline V gene lookup returns CDR1 MNHEY and CDR2 SVGAGI. The CDR3 loop spans 14 amino acids. This CDR3 reads CASSYSTVPNEQFF. CDR3 nucleotides: TGTGCCAGCAGTTACTCGACGGTTCCGAATGAGCAGTTCTTC.

This clonotype came up many times. V and J are TRBV28 and TRBJ1-4; D is uncertain. The CDR3 has 15 amino acids. CDR1 MDHEN and CDR2 SYDVKM come from the germline V gene. Deletions cut 6 bases from V and 4 bases from J, with 15 bases between. In DNA form, the CDR3 reads TGTGCCAGCAGGACCCCTAGAGTTATTAATGAAAAACTGTTTTTT. Protein: CASRTPRVINEKLFF.

This chain joins TRBV19 and TRBJ1-5, with 9 bases fitting TRBD1. Germline-derived CDR1 and CDR2 are LNHDA and SQIVND (reference sequence). Trimming removed 5 bases from V and 4 bases from J; junction bases left unmatched: 12. CDR3 length equals 17 residues. The CDR3 bases are TGTGCCAGTAGTGACCAAGGGACAGGGCTAGGAAATCAGCCCCAGCATTTT. Its translation: CASSDQGTGLGNQPQHF.

This clonotype was observed a handful of times. V gene TRBV4-3 combines with J gene TRBJ2-4; 8 nucleotides line up with TRBD1. Germline CDR1 reads LGHNA; CDR2 reads YSLEER. After removal of 0 bases from V and 7 bases from J, the junction contained 2 bases not matched to a gene. CDR3 length: 14 amino acids. The chain's CDR3 is CASSQERDRNIQYF. The CDR3 DNA sequence: TGCGCCAGCAGCCAAGAAAGGGACAGGAACATTCAGTACTTC.

This clonotype occurred many times. The genes are TRBV20-1 and TRBJ2-7; D perhaps matches TRBD2 (5 bases). The germline CDR1 and CDR2 sequences are DFQATT and SNEGSKA (reference sequence). The CDR3 totals 13 residues. Trimming shortened V by 7 bases and J by 3 bases, and 16 bases separated the two germline ends. The CDR3 coding sequence is TGCAGTGTCCTAGCTGGCGGAGACTACGAGCAGTACTTC. Translated, it gives CSVLAGGDYEQYF.

In its sample, this clonotype was seen many times. The CDR3 DNA follows: TGTGCCAGCAGCATTGGGAGGGGAGGCCTAACCGGGCAGTACTTC. Translation: CASSIGRGGLTGQYF. The V gene is TRBV13, the J gene TRBJ2-7; 7 bases fit TRBD2. Germline assignment: CDR1 PRHDT and CDR2 FYEKMQ (reference sequence). The V segment lost 5 bases and the J segment 9 bases; nucleotides outside the gene matches: 16. The CDR3 runs to 15 residues.

The chain carries TRBV5-1 and TRBJ1-4, with no clear D. The CDR3 covers 14 residues. Germline assignment: CDR1 SGHRS and CDR2 YFSETQ. V gave up 0 bases and J gave up 7 bases, with 10 bases separating them. As DNA, the CDR3 is TGCGCCAGCAGCTTGGAGGGAGGGCGTGAAAAACTGTTTTTT. It specifies CASSLEGGREKLFF.

This clonotype has a count of ten or more. The chain recombines TRBV28 with TRBJ2-6; 9 bases match TRBD1. The germline V gene has CDR1 MDHEN and CDR2 SYDVKM. J gave up 2 bases and V 2 bases, and 4 bases lay outside the gene matches. This CDR3 spans 17 amino acids. For the CDR3, the DNA is TGTGCCAGCAGTTTAGAGACAGGGGGAACTGGGGCCAACGTCCTGACTTTC. Encoded protein: CASSLETGGTGANVLTF. Supplemented by reference TRBV28 and TRBJ2-6, the full variable domain reads DVKVTQSSRYLVKRTGEKVFLECVQDMDHENMFWYRQDPGLGLRLIYFSYDVKMKEKGDIPEGYSVSREKKERFSLILESASTNQTSMYLCASSLETGGTGANVLTFGAGSRLTVL.

The sample holds a few counts of this clonotype. This sequence joins TRBV20-1 and TRBJ2-3, with TRBD2 matching over 13 bases. The J segment lost 0 bases and the V segment lost 0 bases, leaving 9 bases of the junction unmatched. Germline values: CDR1 DFQATT, CDR2 SNEGSKA (reference sequence). This CDR3 has 19 amino acids. The CDR3 loop reads CSARDRRGLAGLSTDTQYF. The CDR3 DNA sequence: TGCAGTGCTAGAGATAGAAGGGGACTAGCGGGACTTAGCACAGATACGCAGTATTTT.

The rearrangement joins TRBV7-9 to TRBJ2-7; 12 nucleotides align to TRBD2. The CDR3 consists of 16 residues. Germline V gives CDR1 SEHNR, CDR2 FQNEAQ (reference sequence). The V segment lost 3 bases and the J segment 7 bases; nucleotides outside the gene matches: 10. In DNA form, the CDR3 reads TGTGCCAGCAGCTTGCTAGCGGGAGGGCCCTCCTGGGAGCAGTACTTC. Amino acids: CASSLLAGGPSWEQYF.

The chain joins TRBV28 to TRBJ1-5, with TRBD1 as a possible D gene (5 bases). V lost 6 bases, J lost 5 bases, and 26 bases lay in between. The CDR3 extends over 18 amino acids. Germline V gene sequence: CDR1 MDHEN, CDR2 SYDVKM. This CDR3 reads CASRLEPPGSLWHQPQHF. CDR3 DNA: TGTGCCAGCAGGTTAGAACCTCCAGGGTCCCTTTGGCATCAGCCCCAGCATTTT.

The genes are TRBV28 and TRBJ1-1; 7 positions agree with TRBD1. Germline CDR1 is MDHEN and CDR2 is SYDVKM. Trimming removed 8 bases from V and 0 bases from J; junction bases left unmatched: 9. This CDR3 is built from 15 residues. CDR3 sequence: CASGILGGLNTEAFF. For the CDR3, the DNA is TGTGCCAGCGGGATTCTAGGGGGCCTGAACACTGAAGCTTTCTTT.

The table lists this clonotype with many counts. V gene TRBV3-1 combines with J gene TRBJ2-1; D call uncertain. V lost 2 bases and J 0 bases, leaving 11 bases between the germline ends. The V gene's germline CDR1 is LGHDT and CDR2 YNNKEL (reference sequence). The CDR3 is made up of 16 amino acids. CDR3 residues: CASSQLRDRSYNEQFF. In DNA form, the CDR3 reads TGTGCCAGCAGCCAATTGCGTGACCGCTCCTACAATGAGCAGTTCTTC.

Only a few counts were recorded for this clonotype. The chain couples TRBV19 to TRBJ1-1, with D tentatively TRBD1 (5 bases). The CDR3 runs 13 residues. V was cut by 6 bases and J by 4 bases, with 12 bases left in between. CDR1 is LNHDA, CDR2 SQIVND, per germline (reference sequence). The DNA of the CDR3 is TGTGCCAGTAGGGCAGGGCCCGGCACTGAAGCTTTCTTT. Protein: CASRAGPGTEAFF.

This clonotype was counted at least ten times. This chain joins TRBV2 and TRBJ1-3; a possible D gene is TRBD1 (5 bases). The CDR3 runs to 14 residues. CDR1 is SNHLY, CDR2 FYNNEI, per germline. Trimming shortened V by 4 bases and J by 2 bases, and 9 bases separated the two germline ends. Here the CDR3 reads CASSGATAGNTIYF. The CDR3 region has the DNA TGTGCCAGCAGTGGGGCGACAGCTGGAAACACCATATATTTT.

The CDR3 protein is CASTGYTGELFF. As DNA, the CDR3 is TGTGCCAGCACCGGGTACACCGGGGAGCTGTTTTTT. This sequence joins TRBV6-1 and TRBJ2-2; D is ambiguous. This CDR3 is built from 12 residues. Germline loops: CDR1 MNHNS, CDR2 SASEGT. Trimming cost V 7 bases and J 3 bases, with 6 bases left between them.